The 22 T cell receptor beta chains below come from one sample, sequenced in a study of cytomegalovirus exposure and HLA in healthy donors. Vbeta (60) and Jbeta (13) primers were used in the PCR. The method was immunoSEQ multiplex PCR; TCRdb's version includes in-frame clones alone and lacks a portion of them. The table lists approximately 220,000 clones, under 80% of them singletons, with approximately 1.9% in the top ten. Sequenced material: PBMCs. Receptor source: a woman in her 30s in good health and CMV-seronegative.

This sequence joins TRBV19 and TRBJ1-2; 7 bases align to TRBD1. In germline, CDR1 is LNHDA, CDR2 SQIVND (reference sequence). V gave up 2 bases and J gave up 3 bases; unmatched junction bases: 3. The length of the CDR3 is 14 residues. The CDR3 is CASSIQGGDYGYTF. The CDR3, as DNA: TGTGCCAGTAGTATACAGGGGGGTGACTATGGCTACACCTTC.

The genes are TRBV4-1 and TRBJ2-5; 8 bases line up with TRBD1. J was trimmed by 5 bases and V by 3 bases; bases with no gene match: 11. This CDR3 has 16 amino acids. Germline lookup yields CDR1 MGHRA and CDR2 YSYEKL. Here the CDR3 reads CASSHKDRGDVETQYF. CDR3 DNA sequence: TGCGCCAGCAGCCATAAAGACAGGGGCGACGTCGAGACCCAGTACTTC.

V and J are TRBV7-8 and TRBJ2-7; 7 bases align to TRBD1. The germline gives CDR1 SGHVS, CDR2 FQNEAQ. V was clipped by 7 bases and J by 0 bases; unmatched bases: 3. This CDR3 spans 13 amino acids. CDR3: CASTRGTSYEQYF. As DNA, the CDR3 is TGTGCCAGCACCAGGGGGACCTCCTACGAGCAGTACTTC.

J is TRBJ2-1 and V is TRBV10-3; 7 bases align to TRBD2. J lost 5 bases, V lost 8 bases, and 6 bases had no gene match. This CDR3 has 13 amino acids. CDR1 and CDR2 (germline): ENHRY, SYGVKD. CDR3 region: CAIWLAENNEQFF. The CDR3 DNA sequence: TGTGCCATCTGGCTAGCGGAAAACAATGAGCAGTTCTTC.

This chain uses TRBV5-8 with TRBJ2-5; tentative D call: TRBD1 (5 bases). Trimming stripped 4 bases from V and 11 bases from J, with 27 bases between. The CDR3 is made up of 16 amino acids. In germline, CDR1 is SGHTS, CDR2 YDEGEE. This chain's CDR3 is CASSNLTVGFRVEQYF. The DNA for the CDR3 is TGTGCCAGCAGCAATTTGACAGTAGGGTTTAGAGTGGAGCAGTACTTC.

The CDR3 region has the DNA TGCGCCAGCAGCCAAGGGGGGCAGGGGACCTATGGCTACACCTTC. It yields the protein CASSQGGQGTYGYTF. This chain uses TRBV4-1 with TRBJ1-2; a possible D gene is TRBD1 (6 bases). Per germline, CDR1 MGHRA and CDR2 YSYEKL. Between the trimmed V and J ends, which lost 1 base and 4 bases, there was a span of 13 bases. The CDR3 runs to 15 residues.

V is TRBV19 and J is TRBJ1-4, with 8 bases aligning to TRBD1. The junction had 3 bases not matched to a gene; V was cut back by 5 bases and J by 4 bases. CDR3 length equals 14 residues. Germline-derived CDR1 and CDR2 are LNHDA and SQIVND (reference sequence). The CDR3 here is CASSQQGDNEKLFF. The CDR3 DNA reads as TGTGCCAGTAGTCAACAGGGGGATAATGAAAAACTGTTTTTT.

The chain employs TRBV5-6 and TRBJ1-1, with no clear D. There are 12 residues in the CDR3. The germline V gene encodes CDR1 SGHDT and CDR2 YYEEEE. V was cut by 0 bases and J by 7 bases, with 7 bases left in between. The CDR3 here is CASSLVTGEAFF. CDR3 bases: TGTGCCAGCAGCTTGGTCACGGGTGAAGCTTTCTTT.

This rearrangement joins TRBV5-4 to TRBJ2-1; tentatively, D is TRBD2 (5 bases). V was clipped by 4 bases and J by 7 bases, with 21 bases between them. Germline V lookup: CDR1 SGHNT, CDR2 YYREEE (reference sequence). This CDR3 spans 16 amino acids. The DNA for the CDR3 is TGTGCCAGCAGCCTGCCCTTGGTCGGGGAACTGAATGAGCAGTTCTTC. Translated: CASSLPLVGELNEQFF.

This clone was seen a few times. V and J are TRBV27 and TRBJ1-2; D uncertain. Germline values: CDR1 MNHEY, CDR2 SMNVEV (reference sequence). Deletions cut 4 bases from V and 5 bases from J, with 17 bases between. The length of the CDR3 is 15 residues. The DNA of the CDR3 is TGTGCCAGCAGTTCTAGATCTTCGGGAGGGTATGGCTACACCTTC. Its translation: CASSSRSSGGYGYTF.

This clone was seen a single time. The V and J genes are TRBV11-3 and TRBJ1-5; TRBD1 might be the D (5 bases). Between the trimmed V and J ends, which lost 8 bases and 4 bases, there was a span of 18 bases. The CDR3 contains 15 residues. In germline, CDR1 is SGHNT, CDR2 YENEEA. In DNA form, the CDR3 reads TGTGCCAGCGAGGGAGGGGCCAGAATTAATCAGCCCCAGCATTTT. It translates to CASEGGARINQPQHF.

This clone was seen more than once but under ten times. V usage is TRBV5-6 and J usage is TRBJ1-3; D possibly corresponds to TRBD1 (5 bases). Germline V gene sequence: CDR1 SGHDT, CDR2 YYEEEE. V was trimmed by 4 bases and J by 7 bases, leaving 12 bases between them. The CDR3 totals 13 residues. The CDR3 sequence: CASSNTRGNTIYF. CDR3 DNA sequence: TGTGCCAGCAGCAACACCCGGGGGAACACCATATATTTT.

This clone was found a few times. Different DNA sequences within this sample yield the same CDR3. This chain links TRBV10-2 with TRBJ2-7; 7 nucleotides line up with TRBD1. V lost 6 bases to trimming and J lost 4 bases; unmatched junction nucleotides: 6. This CDR3 contains 13 residues. Germline CDR1 is WSHSY and CDR2 is SAAADI. In DNA, the CDR3 is TGCGCCAGCAGGGGGACAGCAACTTACGAGCAGTACTTC. Encoded protein: CASRGTATYEQYF.

This clone appeared a few times. The chain joins TRBV6-5 to TRBJ2-7, with TRBD1 matching over 8 bases. This CDR3 contains 15 residues. After removal of 7 bases from V and 2 bases from J, the junction contained 10 bases not matched to a gene. CDR1 and CDR2 from the germline V gene are MNHEY and SVGAGI. For the CDR3, the DNA is TGTGCCAGCATTAAGGACAGGGCTAAACCCTACGAGCAGTACTTC. Translated, it gives CASIKDRAKPYEQYF.

This clone has a single count. The rearrangement joins TRBV7-3 to TRBJ1-1; TRBD1 aligns across 8 bases. The CDR3 spans 17 residues. Germline CDR1 is SGHTA and CDR2 is FQGTGA. The junction had 13 bases not matched to a gene; V was cut back by 5 bases and J by 2 bases. The DNA of the CDR3 is TGTGCCAGCAGCCCCAGCCATGTTGGACAGGGTAACACTGAAGCTTTCTTT. Its protein is CASSPSHVGQGNTEAFF.

The J gene is TRBJ1-2, the V gene TRBV4-1; D gene unclear. The V and J ends lost 0 bases and 1 base respectively, with 12 bases between them. This CDR3 has 16 residues. Looked up from germline, CDR1 is MGHRA and CDR2 is YSYEKL. The CDR3 DNA sequence: TGCGCCAGCAGCCAAGAAGTCGGAACGGGTAACTATGGCTACACCTTC. Its protein product is CASSQEVGTGNYGYTF.

Comments on this clone: Its ends do not fully match the called genes, so a read error is possible. The chain joins TRBV7-9 to TRBJ2-3, with 7 bases matching TRBD1. Germline CDR1 reads SEHNR; CDR2 reads FQNEAQ (reference sequence). This CDR3 has 16 residues. CDR3 nucleotide sequence: TGTTCCAGCAGCTTAGGGACAGTCCCCCCGAGAGATACGCAGTATTTT. Protein: CSSSLGTVPPRDTQYF. The whole variable domain, remainder taken from reference TRBV7-9 and TRBJ2-3, is DTGVSQNPRHKITKRGQNVTFRCDPISEHNRLYWYRQTLGQGPEFLTYFQNEAQLEKSRLLSDRFSAERPKGSFSTLEIQRTEQGDSAMYLCSSSLGTVPPRDTQYFGPGTRLTVL.

This chain connects TRBV10-1 to TRBJ1-1; 7 bases agree with TRBD1. CDR1 is WNHNN, CDR2 SYGVQD, per germline (reference sequence). The V gene end was trimmed by 4 bases and the J gene end by 3 bases; junction bases not matched to a gene: 5. The CDR3 consists of 14 residues. CDR3 protein: CASSGGTADTEAFF. CDR3 DNA sequence: TGCGCCAGCAGTGGCGGGACAGCGGACACTGAAGCTTTCTTT.

This clone is a singleton in its sample. V is TRBV7-9 and J is TRBJ1-1; D is uncertain. CDR3 size: 13 residues. Germline V gives CDR1 SEHNR, CDR2 FQNEAQ (reference sequence). V lost 11 bases and J lost 1, with 14 bases in between. The CDR3 DNA reads as TGTGCCGGGTCCGGCGGGGAGAACACTGAAGCTTTCTTT. Its translation is CAGSGGENTEAFF. Together with reference TRBV7-9 and TRBJ1-1, the CDR3 gives the full variable domain: DTGVSQNPRHKITKRGQNVTFRCDPISEHNRLYWYRQTLGQGPEFLTYFQNEAQLEKSRLLSDRFSAERPKGSFSTLEIQRTEQGDSAMYLCAGSGGENTEAFFGQGTRLTVV.

This rearrangement joins TRBV29-1 to TRBJ2-5, with TRBD2 matching 11 bases. CDR3 length: 12 amino acids. Looked up from germline, CDR1 is SQVTM and CDR2 is ANQGSEA. The CDR3 here is CSISGRAREQYF. The CDR3 nucleotides are TGCAGTATTAGCGGGAGGGCCCGAGAGCAGTACTTC.

This clone was recorded a few times. This chain connects TRBV5-6 to TRBJ1-5, with a possible D match to TRBD1 (6 bases). This CDR3 has 15 amino acids. Germline V CDR1 and CDR2: SGHDT, YYEEEE. The V end was cut by 4 bases, the J end by 4 bases, with 15 bases between. The CDR3 spells CASSETGRGNQPQHF. CDR3 in DNA: TGTGCCAGCAGCGAAACAGGGAGGGGGAATCAGCCCCAGCATTTT.

The chain combines TRBV20-1 with TRBJ2-7, with a tentative D call TRBD2 (7 bases). This CDR3 contains 11 residues. Per the germline V gene, CDR1 is DFQATT and CDR2 is SNEGSKA (reference sequence). With 5 bases removed from V and 7 bases from J, the gap between germline ends came to 12 bases. The CDR3 nucleotides are TGCAGTGCTGAGGGGGGGGCTGAGCAGTACTTC. Its translation: CSAEGGAEQYF.